This T cell receptor beta chain is from a study of spatial heterogeneity in lung cancer. Study details: Beta-chain sequences consistently outnumbered alpha-chain sequences in detection.

TCRdb passed the 5' RACE reads through MiXCR, listing each CDR3 protein once. The sample records some 25,000 distinct CDR3 sequences, around 5.1% being singletons. This clonotype has at least ten counts. Time point noted: sample taken at primary tumor resection. The CDR3 length is 13 residues. Germline V gene lookup returns CDR1 SGHAT and CDR2 FQNNGV. V was clipped by 5 bases and J by 9 bases, with 14 bases between them. This receptor was taken from a male donor with early-stage non-small cell lung cancer. Specimen: PBMCs, collected at surgery. The V call is TRBV11-2, the J call TRBJ2-1; a weak D match, TRBD1 (6 bases). This CDR3 reads CASSLNRAPEQFF. Written as DNA, the CDR3 is TGTGCCAGCAGCCTCAACAGGGCGCCTGAGCAGTTCTTC.